This TCR beta chain stems from a study of blood T cells in healthy people across ages. Then a second PCR, running roughly 7 to 11 cycles, was carried out with a sample-barcoded 5' primer and a J-beta primer mix. With 12 random nucleotides, a template-switch adaptor tagged each individual cDNA molecule. MiXCR, applied by TCRdb to the 5' RACE reads, yields one record per CDR3 protein. Here the sample spans about 930,000 distinct CDR3 sequences, 25% to 35% being singletons. A further study also used this sample, focusing on T cells of mothers and their children.

Material for sequencing was blood. The sequence came from a woman aged 40 to 50 in good health.

In DNA, the CDR3 is TGTGCCAGCAGCGCCGGGACTGACACAGATACGCAGTATTTT. Protein sequence: CASSAGTDTDTQYF. The chain couples TRBV9 to TRBJ2-3, with a possible D match to TRBD2 (6 bases). V was shortened by 3 bases and J by 2 bases, with 10 bases between the two germline ends. The CDR3 spans 14 residues. Germline-derived CDR1 and CDR2 are SGDLS and YYNGEE.